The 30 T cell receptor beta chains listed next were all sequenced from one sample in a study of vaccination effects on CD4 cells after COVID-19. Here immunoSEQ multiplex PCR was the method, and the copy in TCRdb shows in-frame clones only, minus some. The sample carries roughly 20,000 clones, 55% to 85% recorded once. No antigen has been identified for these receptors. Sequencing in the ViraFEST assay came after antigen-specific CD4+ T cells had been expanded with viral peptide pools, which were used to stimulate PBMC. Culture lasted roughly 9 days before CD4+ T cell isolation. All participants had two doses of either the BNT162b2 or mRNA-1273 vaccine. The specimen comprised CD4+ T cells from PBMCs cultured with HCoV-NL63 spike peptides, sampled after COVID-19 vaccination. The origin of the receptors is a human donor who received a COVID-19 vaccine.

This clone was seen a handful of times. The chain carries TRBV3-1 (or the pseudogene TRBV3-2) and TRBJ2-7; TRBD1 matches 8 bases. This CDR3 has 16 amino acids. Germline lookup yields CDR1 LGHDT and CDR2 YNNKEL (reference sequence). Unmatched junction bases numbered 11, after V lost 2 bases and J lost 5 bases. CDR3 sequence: CASSQFVGRGHNEQYF. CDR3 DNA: TGTGCCAGCAGCCAATTCGTGGGCAGGGGGCACAACGAGCAGTACTTC.

CDR3 nucleotides: TGTGCCAGCAGTTACTCCTCCAGCCGTAACTATGGCTACACCTTC. It specifies CASSYSSSRNYGYTF. The rearrangement links TRBV6-6 to TRBJ1-2; D is uncertain. Looked up from germline, CDR1 is MNHNY and CDR2 is SVGAGI (reference sequence). CDR3 size: 15 residues. Trimming removed 0 bases at V and 1 base at J, with 9 bases between.

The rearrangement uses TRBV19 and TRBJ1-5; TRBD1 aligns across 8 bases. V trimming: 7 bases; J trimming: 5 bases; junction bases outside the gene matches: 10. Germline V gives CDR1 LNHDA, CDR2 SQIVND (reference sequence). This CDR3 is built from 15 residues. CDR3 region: CASNAADRADQPQHF. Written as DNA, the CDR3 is TGTGCCAGTAATGCCGCGGACAGGGCTGATCAGCCCCAGCATTTT.

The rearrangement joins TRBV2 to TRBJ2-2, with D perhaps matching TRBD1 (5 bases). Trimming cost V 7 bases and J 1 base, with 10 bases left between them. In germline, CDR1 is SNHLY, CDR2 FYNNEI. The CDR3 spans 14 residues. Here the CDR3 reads CASMGRVNTGELFF. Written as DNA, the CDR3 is TGTGCCAGCATGGGCAGGGTGAACACCGGGGAGCTGTTTTTT.

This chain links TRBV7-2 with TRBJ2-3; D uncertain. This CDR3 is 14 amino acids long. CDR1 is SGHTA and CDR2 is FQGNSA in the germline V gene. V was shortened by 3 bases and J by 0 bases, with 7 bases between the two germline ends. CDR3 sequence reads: CASSFTASTDTQYF. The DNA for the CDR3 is TGTGCCAGCAGCTTCACAGCTAGCACAGATACGCAGTATTTT.

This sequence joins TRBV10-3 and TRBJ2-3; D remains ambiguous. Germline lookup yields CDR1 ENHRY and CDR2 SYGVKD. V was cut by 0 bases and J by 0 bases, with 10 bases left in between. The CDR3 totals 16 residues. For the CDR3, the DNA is TGTGCCATCAGTGAGTCGAAAGCGTATAGCACAGATACGCAGTATTTT. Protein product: CAISESKAYSTDTQYF.

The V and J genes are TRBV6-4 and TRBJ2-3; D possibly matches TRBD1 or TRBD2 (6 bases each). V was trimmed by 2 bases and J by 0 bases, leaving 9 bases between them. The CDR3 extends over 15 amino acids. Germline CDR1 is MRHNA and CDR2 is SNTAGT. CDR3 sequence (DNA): TGTGCCAGCAGTGACGGGGGGCTGAGCACAGATACGCAGTATTTT. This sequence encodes CASSDGGLSTDTQYF.

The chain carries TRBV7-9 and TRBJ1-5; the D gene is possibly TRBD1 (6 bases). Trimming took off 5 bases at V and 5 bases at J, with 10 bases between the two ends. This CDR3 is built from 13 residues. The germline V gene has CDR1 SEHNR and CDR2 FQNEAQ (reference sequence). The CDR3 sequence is CASSRQEYQPQHF. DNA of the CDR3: TGTGCCAGCAGCCGACAGGAATATCAGCCCCAGCATTTT.

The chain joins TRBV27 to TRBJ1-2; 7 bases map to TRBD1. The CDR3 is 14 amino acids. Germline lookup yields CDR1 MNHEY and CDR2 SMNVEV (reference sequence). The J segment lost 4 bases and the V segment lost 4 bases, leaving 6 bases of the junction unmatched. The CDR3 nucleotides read TGTGCCAGCAGTTGGGGAAGGGGGCTCTATGGCTACACCTTC. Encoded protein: CASSWGRGLYGYTF.

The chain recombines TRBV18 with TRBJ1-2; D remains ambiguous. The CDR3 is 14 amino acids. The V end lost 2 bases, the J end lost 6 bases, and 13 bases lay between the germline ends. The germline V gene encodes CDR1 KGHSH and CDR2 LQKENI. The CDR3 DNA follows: TGTGCCAGCTCACCAACCGGATTAGGGAATGGCTACACCTTC. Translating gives CASSPTGLGNGYTF.

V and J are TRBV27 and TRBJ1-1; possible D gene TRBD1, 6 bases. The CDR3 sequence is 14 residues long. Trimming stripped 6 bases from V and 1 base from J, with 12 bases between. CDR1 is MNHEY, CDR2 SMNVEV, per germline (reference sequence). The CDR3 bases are TGTGCCAGCAGAGGGGGGGTGACGAACACTGAAGCTTTCTTT. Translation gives CASRGGVTNTEAFF.

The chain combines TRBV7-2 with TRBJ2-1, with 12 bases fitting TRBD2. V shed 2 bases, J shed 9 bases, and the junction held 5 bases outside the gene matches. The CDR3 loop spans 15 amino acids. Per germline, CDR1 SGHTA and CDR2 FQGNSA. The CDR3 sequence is CASSLSTSGGLEQFF. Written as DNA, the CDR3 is TGTGCCAGCAGCTTATCGACTAGCGGGGGTCTTGAGCAGTTCTTC. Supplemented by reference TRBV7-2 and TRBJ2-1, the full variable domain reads GAGVSQSPSNKVTEKGKDVELRCDPISGHTALYWYRQSLGQGLEFLIYFQGNSAPDKSGLPSDRFSAERTGGSVSTLTIQRTQQEDSAVYLCASSLSTSGGLEQFFGPGTRLTVL.

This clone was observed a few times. CDR3 bases: TGTGCCAGCTCAACGGACGGGGCCGGTGGCTACACCTTC. The encoded protein is CASSTDGAGGYTF. The chain combines TRBV18 with TRBJ1-2; tentatively, D is TRBD1 (5 bases). Trimming cost V 5 bases and J 7 bases, with 14 bases left between them. The CDR3 consists of 13 residues. Germline V gene data show CDR1 as KGHSH and CDR2 as LQKENI.

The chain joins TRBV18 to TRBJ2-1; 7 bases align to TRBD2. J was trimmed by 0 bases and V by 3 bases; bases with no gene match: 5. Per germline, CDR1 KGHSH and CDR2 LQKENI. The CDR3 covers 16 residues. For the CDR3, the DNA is TGTGCCAGCTCACCTCCGGGGGGTAGCTCCTACAATGAGCAGTTCTTC. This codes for CASSPPGGSSYNEQFF.

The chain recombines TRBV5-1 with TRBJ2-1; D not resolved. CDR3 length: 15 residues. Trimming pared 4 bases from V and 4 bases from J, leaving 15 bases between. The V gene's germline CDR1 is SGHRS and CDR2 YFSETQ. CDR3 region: CASSRPTERYNEQFF. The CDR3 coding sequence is TGCGCCAGCAGCCGGCCTACCGAGAGATACAATGAGCAGTTCTTC.

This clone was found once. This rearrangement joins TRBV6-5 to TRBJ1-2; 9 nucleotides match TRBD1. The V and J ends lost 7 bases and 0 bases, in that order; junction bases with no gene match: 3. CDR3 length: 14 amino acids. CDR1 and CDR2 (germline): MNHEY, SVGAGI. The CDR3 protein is CASNRDRANYGYTF. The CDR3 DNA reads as TGTGCCAGCAACCGGGACAGGGCTAACTATGGCTACACCTTC.

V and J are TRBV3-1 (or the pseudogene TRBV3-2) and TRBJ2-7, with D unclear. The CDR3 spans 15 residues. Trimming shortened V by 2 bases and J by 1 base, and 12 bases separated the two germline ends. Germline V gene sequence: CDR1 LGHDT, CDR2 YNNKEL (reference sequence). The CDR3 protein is CASSQIPQNSYEQYF. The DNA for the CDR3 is TGTGCCAGCAGCCAAATCCCACAGAATTCCTACGAGCAGTACTTC.

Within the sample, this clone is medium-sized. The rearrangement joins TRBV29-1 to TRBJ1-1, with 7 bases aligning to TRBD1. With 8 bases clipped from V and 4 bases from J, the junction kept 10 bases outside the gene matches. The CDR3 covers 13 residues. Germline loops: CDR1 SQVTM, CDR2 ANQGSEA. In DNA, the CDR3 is TGCAGCCCCACAGGGGACGGTGGCACTGAAGCTTTCTTT. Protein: CSPTGDGGTEAFF.

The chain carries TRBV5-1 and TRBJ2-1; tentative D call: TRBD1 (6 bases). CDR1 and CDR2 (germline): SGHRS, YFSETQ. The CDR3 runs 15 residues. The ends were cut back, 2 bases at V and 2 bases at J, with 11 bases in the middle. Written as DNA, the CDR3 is TGCGCCAGCAGCTTATCAGGGGAGACCTACAATGAGCAGTTCTTC. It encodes CASSLSGETYNEQFF. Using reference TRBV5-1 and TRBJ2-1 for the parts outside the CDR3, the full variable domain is KAGVTQTPRYLIKTRGQQVTLSCSPISGHRSVSWYQQTPGQGLQFLFEYFSETQRNKGNFPGRFSGRQFSNSRSEMNVSTLELGDSALYLCASSLSGETYNEQFFGPGTRLTVL.

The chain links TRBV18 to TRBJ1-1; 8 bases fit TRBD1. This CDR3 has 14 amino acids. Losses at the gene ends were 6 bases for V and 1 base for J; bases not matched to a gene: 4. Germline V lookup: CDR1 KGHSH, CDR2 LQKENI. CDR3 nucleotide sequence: TGTGCCAGCTCCCAACAGGGGGAGAACACTGAAGCTTTCTTT. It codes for CASSQQGENTEAFF.

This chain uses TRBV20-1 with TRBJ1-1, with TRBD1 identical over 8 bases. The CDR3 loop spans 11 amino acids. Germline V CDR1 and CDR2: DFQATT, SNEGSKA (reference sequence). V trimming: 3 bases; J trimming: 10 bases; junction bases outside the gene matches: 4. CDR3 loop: CSASPTGGAFF. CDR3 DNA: TGCAGTGCTAGCCCTACAGGGGGAGCTTTCTTT.

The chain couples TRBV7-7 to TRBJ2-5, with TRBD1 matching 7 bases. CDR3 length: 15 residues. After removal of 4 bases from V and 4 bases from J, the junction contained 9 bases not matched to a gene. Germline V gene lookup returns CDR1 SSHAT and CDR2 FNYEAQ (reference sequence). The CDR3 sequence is CASSSGTATSETQYF. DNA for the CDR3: TGTGCCAGCAGCTCCGGGACAGCCACCTCAGAGACCCAGTACTTC.

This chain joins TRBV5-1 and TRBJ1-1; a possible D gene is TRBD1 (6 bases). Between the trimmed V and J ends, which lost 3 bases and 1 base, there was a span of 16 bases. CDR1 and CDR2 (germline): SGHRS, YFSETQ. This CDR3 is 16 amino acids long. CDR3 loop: CASSWMRGIGNTEAFF. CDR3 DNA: TGCGCCAGCAGCTGGATGAGGGGGATCGGGAACACTGAAGCTTTCTTT.

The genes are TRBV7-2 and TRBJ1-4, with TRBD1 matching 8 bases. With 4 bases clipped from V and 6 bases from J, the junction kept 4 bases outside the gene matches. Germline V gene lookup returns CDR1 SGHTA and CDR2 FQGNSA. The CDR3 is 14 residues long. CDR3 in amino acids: CASSYGTGDEKLFF. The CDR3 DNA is TGTGCCAGCAGCTACGGGACAGGTGATGAAAAACTGTTTTTT.

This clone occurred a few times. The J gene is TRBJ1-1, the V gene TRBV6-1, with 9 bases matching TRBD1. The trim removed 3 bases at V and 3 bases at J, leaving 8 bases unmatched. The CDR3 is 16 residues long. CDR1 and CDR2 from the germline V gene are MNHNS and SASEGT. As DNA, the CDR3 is TGTGCCAGCAGTGACTACAGGGGGCCGGTGGACACTGAAGCTTTCTTT. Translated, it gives CASSDYRGPVDTEAFF.

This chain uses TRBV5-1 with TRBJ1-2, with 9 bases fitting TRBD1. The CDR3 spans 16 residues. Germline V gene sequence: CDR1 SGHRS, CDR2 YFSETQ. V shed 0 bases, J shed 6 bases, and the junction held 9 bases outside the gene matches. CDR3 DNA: TGCGCCAGCAGCTTGGGCGATACCGGGACAGGGCATGGCTACACCTTC. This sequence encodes CASSLGDTGTGHGYTF.

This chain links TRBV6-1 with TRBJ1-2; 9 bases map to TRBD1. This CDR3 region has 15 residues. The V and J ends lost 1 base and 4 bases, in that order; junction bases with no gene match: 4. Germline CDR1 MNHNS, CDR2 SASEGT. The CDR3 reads CASSEGTGALYGYTF. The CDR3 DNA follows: TGTGCCAGCAGTGAAGGGACAGGGGCCCTCTATGGCTACACCTTC.

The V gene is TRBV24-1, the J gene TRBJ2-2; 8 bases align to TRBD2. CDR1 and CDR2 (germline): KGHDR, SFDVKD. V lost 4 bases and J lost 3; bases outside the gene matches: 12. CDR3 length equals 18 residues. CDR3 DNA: TGTGCCACCAGTGACCCGTCGGTAGCGGGGACACACACCGGGGAGCTGTTTTTT. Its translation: CATSDPSVAGTHTGELFF.

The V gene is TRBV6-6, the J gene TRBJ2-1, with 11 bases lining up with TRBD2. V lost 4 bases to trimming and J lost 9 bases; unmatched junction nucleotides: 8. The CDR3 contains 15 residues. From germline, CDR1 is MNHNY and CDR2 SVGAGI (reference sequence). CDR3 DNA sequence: TGTGCCAGCAGTTTTACTAGCGGGAGCGAGGTTGAGCAGTTCTTC. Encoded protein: CASSFTSGSEVEQFF.

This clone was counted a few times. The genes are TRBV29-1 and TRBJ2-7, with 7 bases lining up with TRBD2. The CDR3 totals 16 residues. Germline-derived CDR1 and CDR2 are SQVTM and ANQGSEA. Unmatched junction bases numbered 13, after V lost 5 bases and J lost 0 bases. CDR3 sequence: CSVSLGLAASSYEQYF. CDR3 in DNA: TGCAGCGTTTCTCTAGGGCTAGCGGCTTCCTCCTACGAGCAGTACTTC.